The 20 T cell receptor beta chains reported below all come from one sample, sequenced in a study of early T cells in non-severe SARS-CoV-2 infection. TCRdb itself ran the 5' RACE reads through MiXCR, one entry per CDR3 protein. The table shows about 48,000 distinct CDR3 sequences, with over 7.5% occurring only once. The specimen was whole blood. The receptors were gathered from an adult who was a healthcare worker with PCR-confirmed SARS-CoV-2 infection or an uninfected control (not recorded which).

The V call is TRBV6-6, the J call TRBJ2-7, with TRBD1 as a possible D gene (6 bases). The CDR3 is 15 residues long. Germline CDR1 and CDR2: MNHNY and SVGAGI (reference sequence). The ends were cut back, 7 bases at V and 1 base at J, with 17 bases in the middle. CDR3 nucleotide sequence: TGTGCCAGCATACCAGGGGCCCCTAGATCCTACGAGCAGTACTTC. Translated: CASIPGAPRSYEQYF.

Ten or more counts support this clonotype. This sequence joins TRBV30 and TRBJ2-7; 7 bases are a match to TRBD2. The CDR3 has 14 amino acids. Germline V gene sequence: CDR1 GTSNPN, CDR2 SVGIG (reference sequence). V lost 6 bases, J lost 7 bases, and 15 bases stayed unmatched. Here the CDR3 reads CACSLAGPAGEQYF. The CDR3 nucleotides are TGTGCCTGCTCATTAGCGGGCCCGGCGGGGGAGCAGTACTTC.

This clonotype was observed a few times. A read error may account for a junction end that differs from germline. The chain is built from TRBV6-1 and TRBJ2-2; D possibly matches TRBD1 or TRBD2 (5 bases each). There are 15 residues in the CDR3. Germline CDR1 is MNHNS and CDR2 is SASEGT. The CDR3: CASSDGTRTTRELFF. The CDR3 coding sequence is TGTGCCAGCAGTGATGGGACCAGAACCACCAGGGAGCTGTTTTTT.

There are many counts of this clonotype. The J gene is TRBJ2-2, the V gene TRBV7-9; D is unclear. This CDR3 is built from 14 residues. Germline CDR1 reads SEHNR; CDR2 reads FQNEAQ (reference sequence). V was trimmed by 5 bases and J by 3 bases, leaving 10 bases between them. CDR3 residues: CASSIAQDTGELFF. In nucleotides, the CDR3 is TGTGCCAGCAGCATTGCCCAGGACACCGGGGAGCTGTTTTTT.

This clonotype has at least ten counts. The chain recombines TRBV29-1 with TRBJ1-1; D is unresolved. The CDR3 runs to 12 residues. V was shortened by 5 bases and J by 5 bases, with 12 bases between the two germline ends. Germline loops: CDR1 SQVTM, CDR2 ANQGSEA. CDR3 in DNA: TGCAGCGTTTCGTCATTCGGAACTGAAGCTTTCTTT. It codes for CSVSSFGTEAFF.

The chain couples TRBV9 to TRBJ2-3; D unclear. CDR3 length: 17 residues. With 0 bases removed from V and 1 base from J, the gap between germline ends came to 15 bases. The germline V gene encodes CDR1 SGDLS and CDR2 YYNGEE. Here the CDR3 reads CASSVDPAYGGTDTQYF. CDR3 sequence (DNA): TGTGCCAGCAGCGTAGATCCGGCGTACGGCGGCACAGATACGCAGTATTTT.

This clonotype occurred many times. The rearrangement joins TRBV7-9 to TRBJ2-7, with unresolved D. Deletions cut 5 bases from V and 0 bases from J, with 11 bases between. The CDR3 extends over 14 amino acids. Germline V lookup: CDR1 SEHNR, CDR2 FQNEAQ (reference sequence). This CDR3 reads CASSPPVISYEQYF. The CDR3 coding sequence is TGTGCCAGCAGCCCGCCGGTTATCTCCTACGAGCAGTACTTC.

The table lists this clonotype with a few counts. The chain joins TRBV19 to TRBJ2-1; 10 bases match TRBD2. V gave up 3 bases and J gave up 4 bases; unmatched junction bases: 3. The length of the CDR3 is 15 residues. The germline V gene encodes CDR1 LNHDA and CDR2 SQIVND (reference sequence). The CDR3 reads CASSIGSGGYNEQFF. Here the CDR3 DNA reads TGTGCCAGTAGTATTGGTAGCGGGGGGTACAATGAGCAGTTCTTC. Full variable domain (remainder filled in from reference TRBV19 and TRBJ2-1): DGGITQSPKYLFRKEGQNVTLSCEQNLNHDAMYWYRQDPGQGLRLIYYSQIVNDFQKGDIAEGYSVSREKKESFPLTVTSAQKNPTAFYLCASSIGSGGYNEQFFGPGTRLTVL.

This clonotype was counted only a few times. The J gene is TRBJ1-1, the V gene TRBV10-3; TRBD1 might be the D (5 bases). CDR3 length: 18 amino acids. The V end lost 0 bases, the J end lost 0 bases, and 17 bases lay between the germline ends. Germline lookup yields CDR1 ENHRY and CDR2 SYGVKD. The CDR3 sequence: CAISESNLGRGLNTEAFF. The CDR3 DNA follows: TGTGCCATCAGTGAGTCAAATTTGGGGCGGGGACTGAACACTGAAGCTTTCTTT.

This clonotype was observed many times. The chain recombines TRBV27 with TRBJ1-2; no firm D call. Germline loops: CDR1 MNHEY, CDR2 SMNVEV (reference sequence). The CDR3 spans 13 residues. The V end lost 6 bases, the J end lost 0 bases, and 8 bases lay between the germline ends. CDR3 sequence reads: CASSLKANYGYTF. As DNA, the CDR3 is TGTGCCAGCAGCTTGAAAGCTAACTATGGCTACACCTTC.

This sequence joins TRBV7-2 and TRBJ1-1, with TRBD1 identical over 7 bases. Germline values: CDR1 SGHTA, CDR2 FQGNSA. Losses at the gene ends were 5 bases for V and 4 bases for J; bases not matched to a gene: 7. The CDR3 consists of 14 residues. In DNA form, the CDR3 reads TGTGCCAGCAGCCTCAACTCAGGGGGCACTGAAGCTTTCTTT. Protein sequence: CASSLNSGGTEAFF.

This clonotype was seen a few times. The genes are TRBV5-1 and TRBJ1-1; D uncertain. The V and J ends lost 6 bases and 10 bases respectively, with 13 bases between them. Germline-derived CDR1 and CDR2 are SGHRS and YFSETQ. This CDR3 contains 11 residues. The CDR3, as DNA: TGCGCCAGCATCGGGGTCTGGGGAGCTTTCTTT. This translates into CASIGVWGAFF. The entire variable domain, with the rest obtained from reference TRBV5-1 and TRBJ1-1, is as follows: KAGVTQTPRYLIKTRGQQVTLSCSPISGHRSVSWYQQTPGQGLQFLFEYFSETQRNKGNFPGRFSGRQFSNSRSEMNVSTLELGDSALYLCASIGVWGAFFGQGTRLTVV.

This clonotype occurred many times. The chain carries TRBV24-1 and TRBJ2-2, with 7 bases that match TRBD2. Germline CDR1 reads KGHDR; CDR2 reads SFDVKD. The junction had 6 bases not matched to a gene; V was cut back by 3 bases and J by 12 bases. The CDR3 sequence is 13 residues long. This chain's CDR3 is CATSDPGLGKLFF. CDR3 nucleotide sequence: TGTGCCACCAGTGATCCTGGACTAGGGAAGCTGTTTTTT.

This clonotype is labeled as medium-sized. This chain uses TRBV28 with TRBJ2-2; D call uncertain. Trimming removed 10 bases from V and 6 bases from J, with 12 bases in between. There are 12 residues in the CDR3. Germline-derived CDR1 and CDR2 are MDHEN and SYDVKM. The CDR3 coding sequence is TGTGCCACCTATCAGTTGGCCGGGGAGCTGTTTTTT. It is translated as CATYQLAGELFF.

This clonotype was seen a handful of times. The gene calls are TRBV16 and TRBJ2-1, with 10 bases lining up with TRBD1. Per germline, CDR1 KGHSY and CDR2 FQNENV. Trimming removed 2 bases from V and 2 bases from J; junction bases left unmatched: 3. The CDR3 has 16 residues. The CDR3 DNA follows: TGTGCCAGCAGCCAAGGCGGGACAGGGGCCTACAATGAGCAGTTCTTC. Its protein product is CASSQGGTGAYNEQFF. The full variable domain, in which reference TRBV16 and TRBJ2-1 provide the parts outside the CDR3, is GEEVAQTPKHLVRGEGQKAKLYCAPIKGHSYVFWYQQVLKNEFKFLISFQNENVFDETGMPKERFSAKCLPNSPCSLEIQATKLEDSAVYFCASSQGGTGAYNEQFFGPGTRLTVL.

Ten or more counts support this clonotype. The V call is TRBV20-1, the J call TRBJ1-2; unclear D gene. This CDR3 contains 13 residues. The germline V gene has CDR1 DFQATT and CDR2 SNEGSKA (reference sequence). Deletions cut 0 bases from V and 6 bases from J, with 11 bases between. The CDR3 sequence: CSARDRSFHGYTF. The CDR3, as DNA: TGCAGTGCTAGAGATCGAAGTTTCCATGGCTACACCTTC.

This clonotype appeared a few times. This sequence joins TRBV12-3 or TRBV12-4 and TRBJ1-5; no reliable D call. The CDR3 covers 14 residues. V gave up 6 bases and J gave up 1 base, with 10 bases separating them. The CDR3 protein is CASSPRMSNQPQHF. DNA for the CDR3: TGTGCCAGCAGCCCTCGAATGAGCAATCAGCCCCAGCATTTT.

This clonotype has at least ten counts. The chain employs TRBV3-1 and TRBJ1-2; D is undetermined. CDR1 and CDR2 from the germline V gene are LGHDT and YNNKEL (reference sequence). The germline V and J ends were trimmed by 1 base and 10 bases, with 10 bases remaining between them. The CDR3 runs 12 residues. The CDR3 protein is CASSQGSPDYTF. CDR3 in DNA: TGTGCCAGCAGCCAAGGATCACCAGACTACACCTTC. The full variable domain, rest sourced from reference TRBV3-1 and TRBJ1-2, is DTAVSQTPKYLVTQMGNDKSIKCEQNLGHDTMYWYKQDSKKFLKIMFSYNNKELIINETVPNRFSPKSPDKAHLNLHINSLELGDSAVYFCASSQGSPDYTFGSGTRLTVV.

The chain's CDR3 is CASSGNTGVQETQYF. The DNA of the CDR3 is TGTGCCAGCAGTGGCAATACAGGGGTACAAGAGACCCAGTACTTC. This chain joins TRBV6-1 and TRBJ2-5, with 7 bases identical to TRBD1. Germline CDR1 is MNHNS and CDR2 is SASEGT. The CDR3 extends over 15 amino acids. Trimming cost V 4 bases and J 2 bases; bases outside gene matches: 7.

The V and J genes are TRBV28 and TRBJ2-1, with 8 bases matching TRBD1. The CDR3 loop spans 13 amino acids. Germline assignment: CDR1 MDHEN and CDR2 SYDVKM. V lost 6 bases and J lost 9; bases outside the gene matches: 7. CDR3 protein: CASRLTGVGEQFF. The CDR3 DNA reads as TGTGCCAGCAGATTGACAGGGGTAGGTGAGCAGTTCTTC.